A single sample is the source of the 9 T cell receptor beta chains below, sequenced in a study of T cells in Graves' hyperthyroidism and ophthalmopathy. It was RNA transcripts that yielded the amplified TCR beta CDR3 regions. First-round RT-PCR with HTBI primers amplified the TCR CDR3 region. Each CDR3 protein is one row after TCRdb ran MiXCR on the multiplex PCR reads. The sample lists about 400,000 distinct CDR3 sequences, 25% seen once, with around 70% in the top ten. Sequencing was carried out using blood. The receptors derive from a man aged 50 to 60 with Graves' hyperthyroidism.

There are many counts of this clonotype. V gene TRBV29-1 combines with J gene TRBJ2-7, with 10 nucleotides matching TRBD2. CDR1 and CDR2 (germline): SQVTM, ANQGSEA. Trimming took 4 bases from V and 5 from J; bases not matched to a gene: 14. The CDR3 spans 16 residues. The CDR3 region is CSVASSGSFSGNEQYF. The CDR3 DNA reads TGCAGCGTTGCATCTAGCGGGAGTTTCAGTGGAAACGAGCAGTACTTC.

The V and J genes are TRBV12-3 or TRBV12-4 and TRBJ1-5, with D possibly matching TRBD1 (5 bases). The CDR3 is made up of 14 amino acids. Between the trimmed V and J ends, which lost 4 bases and 4 bases, there was a span of 11 bases. This CDR3 reads CASSYTGQNQPQHF. DNA for the CDR3: TGTGCCAGCAGTTACACAGGTCAAAATCAGCCCCAGCATTTT.

This chain connects TRBV18 to TRBJ1-4; 12 nucleotides agree with TRBD1. CDR3 length equals 15 residues. Unmatched junction bases numbered 10, after V lost 5 bases and J lost 12 bases. Germline V gene lookup returns CDR1 KGHSH and CDR2 LQKENI. CDR3 coding DNA: TGTGCCAGCTCATCAACCGGGACAGGGGGCGTCGAACTGTTTTTT. Protein sequence: CASSSTGTGGVELFF.

For this clonotype: Mismatch with germline at one junction end may stem from a read error. J is TRBJ2-3 and V is TRBV27, with D tentatively TRBD1 or TRBD2 (5 bases each). The CDR3 runs to 17 residues. Germline V lookup: CDR1 MNHEY, CDR2 SMNVEV (reference sequence). The CDR3 loop is CASSQEWGLKGTDTQYF. The CDR3 DNA follows: TGCGCCAGCAGCCAAGAGTGGGGGTTAAAAGGCACAGATACGCAGTATTTT.

This clonotype was seen a handful of times. The chain has TRBV7-9 and TRBJ2-5; TRBD1 might be the D (5 bases). This CDR3 has 13 amino acids. The V end was cut by 6 bases, the J end by 4 bases, with 12 bases between. From germline, CDR1 is SEHNR and CDR2 FQNEAQ (reference sequence). The CDR3, as DNA: TGTGCCAGCAGGAAGGGGAACTCAGAGACCCAGTACTTC. Its protein product is CASRKGNSETQYF.

This clonotype turned up a few times. The CDR3, as DNA: TGTGCCAGCAGTGAAAGGGTAGCGGAGACCTGGAGGGGTGGAAACATTCAGTACTTC. It encodes CASSERVAETWRGGNIQYF. The rearrangement joins TRBV6-1 to TRBJ2-4; TRBD2 is a possible D gene (6 bases). The CDR3 covers 19 residues. V lost 2 bases to trimming and J lost 6 bases, with 26 bases between them. The V gene's germline CDR1 is MNHNS and CDR2 SASEGT.

This clonotype was counted many times. The chain is built from TRBV11-2 and TRBJ2-7, with D tentatively TRBD2 (6 bases). Trimming removed 2 bases from V and 0 bases from J, with 14 bases in between. This CDR3 has 16 residues. Germline V CDR1 and CDR2: SGHAT, FQNNGV. CDR3 sequence reads: CASSLNSRESSYEQYF. In DNA, the CDR3 is TGTGCCAGCAGCTTAAACTCCCGGGAGAGCTCCTACGAGCAGTACTTC.

This rearrangement joins TRBV12-3 or TRBV12-4 to TRBJ2-3; D ambiguous. V lost 6 bases and J lost 5, with 12 bases in between. CDR3 length: 13 residues. CDR3 DNA sequence: TGTGCCAGCAGGGGCCTCCCTGTAGATACGCAGTATTTT. Protein sequence: CASRGLPVDTQYF.

This clonotype was picked up many times. One end of the junction is discordant with germline, which a read error may explain. The chain couples TRBV18 to TRBJ2-7; D is perhaps TRBD2 (6 bases). The CDR3 runs to 14 residues. Germline CDR1 reads KGHSH; CDR2 reads LQKENI. In DNA, the CDR3 is TGCGCCAGCAGCCCCGGGACTGAGTCCTACGAGCAGTACTTC. It yields the protein CASSPGTESYEQYF.